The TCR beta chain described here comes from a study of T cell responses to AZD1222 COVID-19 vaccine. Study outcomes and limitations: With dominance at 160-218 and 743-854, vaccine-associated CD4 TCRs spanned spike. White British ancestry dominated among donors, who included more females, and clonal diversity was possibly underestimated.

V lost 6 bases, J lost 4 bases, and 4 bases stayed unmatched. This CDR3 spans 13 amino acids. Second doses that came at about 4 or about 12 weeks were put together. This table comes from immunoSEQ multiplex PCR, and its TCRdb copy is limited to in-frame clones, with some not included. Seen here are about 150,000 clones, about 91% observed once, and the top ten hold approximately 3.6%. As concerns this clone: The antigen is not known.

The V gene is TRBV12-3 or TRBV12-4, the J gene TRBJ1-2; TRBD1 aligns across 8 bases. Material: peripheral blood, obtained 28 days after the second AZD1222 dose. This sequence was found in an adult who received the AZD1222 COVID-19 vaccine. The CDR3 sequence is CASRGTGFYGYTF. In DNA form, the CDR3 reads TGTGCCAGCAGAGGGACAGGATTCTATGGCTACACCTTC.